Many counts were recorded for the clone carrying this T cell receptor (beta chain). No antigen is known for it. The data were obtained in a study of T cells in Graves' hyperthyroidism and ophthalmopathy. Study-level findings and limits: In validation, the model predicted ophthalmopathy. These predictions came a median about 6 months before onset. Most expanded thyroid clonotypes above 0.001 also appeared in blood.

TCR beta CDR3 region amplification was performed from RNA transcripts. HTBI primers were employed in a first-round RT-PCR of the TCR CDR3. A single record per CDR3 protein comes from TCRdb applying MiXCR to the multiplex PCR reads. Here the sample spans approximately 370,000 distinct CDR3 sequences, roughly 17% being singletons. Germline assignment: CDR1 MNHEY and CDR2 SMNVEV (reference sequence). The CDR3 contains 14 residues. The ends were cut back, 0 bases at V and 4 bases at J, with 9 bases in the middle. This clonotype originated in a woman aged 30 to 39 with Graves' hyperthyroidism that later progressed to Graves' ophthalmopathy. Sequenced sample: blood. The chain links TRBV27 to TRBJ1-2; the D gene is possibly TRBD1 (5 bases). The CDR3 loop is CASSLSGGGYGYTF. CDR3 coding DNA: TGTGCCAGCAGTTTATCGGGGGGTGGCTATGGCTACACCTTC.